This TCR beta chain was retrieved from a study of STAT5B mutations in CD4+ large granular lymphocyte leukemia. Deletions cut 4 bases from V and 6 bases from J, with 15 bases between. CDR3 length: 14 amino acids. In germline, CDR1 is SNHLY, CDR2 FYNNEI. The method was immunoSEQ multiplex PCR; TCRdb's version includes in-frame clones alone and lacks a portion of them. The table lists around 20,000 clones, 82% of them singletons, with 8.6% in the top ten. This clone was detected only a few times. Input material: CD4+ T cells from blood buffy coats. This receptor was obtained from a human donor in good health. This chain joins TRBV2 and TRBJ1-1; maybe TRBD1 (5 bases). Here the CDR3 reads CASSGLMGRAEAFF. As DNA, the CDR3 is TGTGCCAGCAGTGGACTCATGGGGCGGGCTGAAGCTTTCTTT.